The 18 T cell receptor beta chains below were found in one sample sequenced in a study of identical twins. Each CDR3 protein gets one entry after TCRdb re-called the 5' RACE reads with MiXCR. Here the sample spans around 570,000 distinct CDR3 sequences, 9% to 10% being singletons. The same data also went into a second study, on yellow fever vaccine responses in identical twins.

The sequenced sample consisted of PBMCs. The receptors here all came from a woman younger than 30 in good health.

This clonotype was observed a handful of times. The chain uses TRBV6-5 and TRBJ2-5, with 15 positions matching TRBD2. The junction had 4 bases not matched to a gene; V was cut back by 4 bases and J by 4 bases. This CDR3 region has 16 residues. Germline V lookup: CDR1 MNHEY, CDR2 SVGAGI. In nucleotides, the CDR3 is TGTGCCAGCAGTTCCGGACTAGCGGGAGGGGTAGAGACCCAGTACTTC. This sequence encodes CASSSGLAGGVETQYF.

In its sample, this clonotype was seen many times. The rearrangement joins TRBV4-2 to TRBJ2-7; D may be TRBD1 (8 bases). The CDR3 is 18 residues long. From germline, CDR1 is LGHNA and CDR2 YNFKEQ. V dropped 0 bases and J dropped 3 bases, with 21 bases sitting between them. The CDR3 nucleotides are TGTGCCAGCAGCCAAGACCAGGGGGCGGCTAGCGGTAGCTACGAGCAGTACTTC. Its protein product is CASSQDQGAASGSYEQYF.

The chain recombines TRBV29-1 with TRBJ1-2; TRBD1 is a possible D gene (6 bases). The germline CDR1 and CDR2 sequences are SQVTM and ANQGSEA. V was trimmed by 2 bases and J by 6 bases, leaving 13 bases between them. The CDR3 has 13 amino acids. This CDR3 reads CSVERAPGDGYTF. The CDR3 region has the DNA TGCAGCGTTGAACGCGCACCAGGGGATGGCTACACCTTC.

The chain recombines TRBV7-9 with TRBJ2-2; D is undetermined. The CDR3 has 12 residues. Trimming removed 5 bases from V and 8 bases from J, with 9 bases in between. In germline, CDR1 is SEHNR, CDR2 FQNEAQ (reference sequence). The CDR3 loop reads CASSHGGGELFF. In nucleotides, the CDR3 is TGTGCCAGCAGCCACGGTGGGGGGGAGCTGTTTTTT.

This clonotype was found a few times. V gene TRBV20-1 combines with J gene TRBJ2-5, with TRBD2 matching over 12 bases. The CDR3 covers 17 residues. With 6 bases clipped from V and 4 bases from J, the junction kept 15 bases outside the gene matches. Germline assignment: CDR1 DFQATT and CDR2 SNEGSKA (reference sequence). The CDR3 DNA is TGCAGTGCCAATCCCGGGACTAGCGGGCATATAGGAGAGACCCAGTACTTC. It codes for CSANPGTSGHIGETQYF.

Ten or more counts support this clonotype. CDR3 protein: CASSWPGQGTENEQYF. The CDR3 DNA reads as TGTGCCAGCAGCTGGCCGGGACAGGGTACCGAAAACGAGCAGTACTTC. This chain joins TRBV7-8 and TRBJ2-7; TRBD1 aligns across 9 bases. The J segment lost 5 bases and the V segment lost 4 bases, leaving 12 bases of the junction unmatched. CDR3 length equals 16 residues. Germline CDR1 reads SGHVS; CDR2 reads FQNEAQ.

This clonotype showed up just a few times. V usage is TRBV5-1 and J usage is TRBJ2-2; TRBD2 matches at 9 bases. V shed 0 bases, J shed 4 bases, and the junction held 1 base outside the gene matches. Germline V gene sequence: CDR1 SGHRS, CDR2 YFSETQ. The CDR3 sequence is 15 residues long. The CDR3 sequence is CASSLDSGGTGELFF. The CDR3 DNA reads TGCGCCAGCAGCTTGGATAGCGGGGGCACCGGGGAGCTGTTTTTT.

This clonotype was seen only a few times. This rearrangement joins TRBV18 to TRBJ2-7, with 9 bases that match TRBD2. V was pared by 1 base and J by 4 bases, with 5 bases of the junction left unmatched. Looked up from germline, CDR1 is KGHSH and CDR2 is LQKENI. The CDR3 loop spans 15 amino acids. Here the CDR3 reads CASSPRVAGEYEQYF. CDR3 DNA: TGTGCCAGCTCACCACGGGTAGCGGGAGAATACGAGCAGTACTTC.

In its sample, this clonotype was seen many times. The chain employs TRBV12-3 or TRBV12-4 and TRBJ2-5; 9 nucleotides align to TRBD1. This CDR3 contains 15 residues. The V gene end was trimmed by 3 bases and the J gene end by 6 bases; junction bases not matched to a gene: 8. CDR3 protein: CASSFAGQGYQTQYF. DNA for the CDR3: TGTGCCAGCAGTTTCGCGGGACAGGGATATCAGACCCAGTACTTC.

This rearrangement joins TRBV12-3 or TRBV12-4 to TRBJ2-3; tentatively, D is TRBD1 (6 bases). CDR3 length: 15 residues. The V end lost 6 bases, the J end lost 10 bases, and 23 bases lay between the germline ends. CDR3 DNA sequence: TGTGCCAGCAGAAACCGGGACACTCCACCGGTTGCGCAGTATTTT. Its protein product is CASRNRDTPPVAQYF.

This clonotype was recorded at least ten times. V and J are TRBV19 and TRBJ2-7; D may correspond to TRBD1 or TRBD2 (5 bases each). Trimming shortened V by 4 bases and J by 2 bases, and 15 bases separated the two germline ends. This CDR3 spans 15 amino acids. CDR1 is LNHDA, CDR2 SQIVND, per germline (reference sequence). CDR3 bases: TGTGCCAGTAGTACGTCGTGGGACGGTACCTACGAGCAGTACTTC. It is translated as CASSTSWDGTYEQYF. Supplemented by reference TRBV19 and TRBJ2-7, the full variable domain reads DGGITQSPKYLFRKEGQNVTLSCEQNLNHDAMYWYRQDPGQGLRLIYYSQIVNDFQKGDIAEGYSVSREKKESFPLTVTSAQKNPTAFYLCASSTSWDGTYEQYFGPGTRLTVT.

This clonotype came up many times. V and J are TRBV5-1 and TRBJ2-1, with D perhaps TRBD2 (6 bases). CDR1 is SGHRS and CDR2 is YFSETQ in the germline V gene. The V and J ends lost 0 bases and 5 bases respectively, with 12 bases between them. CDR3 length: 15 residues. DNA of the CDR3: TGCGCCAGCAGCTTGGCCGGGAGAATCGACAATGAGCAGTTCTTC. It translates to CASSLAGRIDNEQFF.

This clonotype was seen a handful of times. This chain joins TRBV12-3 or TRBV12-4 and TRBJ2-3; 7 nucleotides line up with TRBD2. The CDR3 has 15 residues. The ends lost 6 bases at V and 3 bases at J; junction bases unmatched: 9. CDR3 sequence reads: CASSRPSGGTDTQYF. Here the CDR3 DNA reads TGTGCCAGCAGCCGGCCATCCGGGGGGACAGATACGCAGTATTTT.

J is TRBJ2-3 and V is TRBV4-3, with 8 bases fitting TRBD2. This CDR3 comprises 19 residues. Looked up from germline, CDR1 is LGHNA and CDR2 is YSLEER. V shed 0 bases and J 0 bases; nucleotides not matched to a gene: 11. In DNA form, the CDR3 reads TGCGCCAGCAGCCAAGAGTTGGGGTGGACTAGCACGAGCACAGATACGCAGTATTTT. This translates into CASSQELGWTSTSTDTQYF.

In its sample, this clonotype was seen many times. The genes are TRBV25-1 and TRBJ1-5; D perhaps matches TRBD1 (6 bases). Germline CDR1 MGHDK, CDR2 SYGVNS. This CDR3 has 14 amino acids. Trimming removed 6 bases from V and 7 bases from J, with 16 bases in between. The CDR3 protein is CASSLSGVSQPQHF. The DNA of the CDR3 is TGTGCCAGCAGCTTATCAGGGGTATCACAGCCCCAGCATTTT.

The rearrangement joins TRBV21-1 to TRBJ2-1; the DNA was not compared with TRBD1, the D call given in the table. TRBV21-1 is tagged as a pseudogene. CDR3 length: 13 amino acids. The CDR3 region is CASTLTGYNEQFF. CDR3 nucleotide sequence: TGTGCCAGCACCCTGACTGGCTACAATGAGCAGTTCTTC.

A few counts support this clonotype. The V call is TRBV11-2, the J call TRBJ2-2; 10 bases agree with TRBD2. Trimming took 5 bases from V and 3 from J; bases not matched to a gene: 12. The CDR3 consists of 18 residues. In germline, CDR1 is SGHAT, CDR2 FQNNGV. For the CDR3, the DNA is TGTGCCAGCAGCCCTAGCCCAGCGGGAGGGCGTGACACCGGGGAGCTGTTTTTT. Translated, it gives CASSPSPAGGRDTGELFF.

This clonotype occurred many times. This chain uses TRBV6-1 with TRBJ2-7, with D tentatively TRBD2 (6 bases). The germline CDR1 and CDR2 sequences are MNHNS and SASEGT. V gave up 5 bases and J gave up 4 bases, with 15 bases separating them. The CDR3 length is 14 residues. CDR3: CASSRMGGRYEQYF. In DNA form, the CDR3 reads TGTGCCAGCAGTCGAATGGGGGGAAGGTACGAGCAGTACTTC.